This T cell receptor (beta chain) was documented in a study of early T cells in non-severe SARS-CoV-2 infection. Study-wide results and limits: In VDJdb matching, anti-spike CD8 responses were favored while private and CD4 specificities went missing.

The germline V gene has CDR1 MNHEY and CDR2 SVGAGI. CDR3 size: 15 residues. Unique molecular identifier tags were affixed to discrete cDNA molecules. TCRdb reprocessed the 5' RACE reads with MiXCR, giving one entry per CDR3 protein. The data show about 50,000 distinct CDR3 sequences, with roughly 13% seen just once and about 9.4% held by the top ten. Comments on this clonotype: The antigen is undetermined. The junction does not match germline at one end; this may be a read error.

This clonotype was sampled from an adult who was a healthcare worker with PCR-confirmed SARS-CoV-2 infection or an uninfected control (not recorded which). The chain links TRBV6-5 to TRBJ1-3, with D unresolved. The sample taken for sequencing was whole blood. The CDR3 DNA reads as TGTGCCAGCAGAATACAGAGATACTCTGGAAACACCTTATATTTT. This translates into CASRIQRYSGNTLYF.